Listed here are 30 T cell receptor beta chains from one sample, sequenced in a study of T cells in Graves' hyperthyroidism and ophthalmopathy. Researchers amplified the TCR beta CDR3 regions from RNA transcripts. A first-round RT-PCR of the TCR CDR3 used the HTBI primer set. TCRdb reprocessed the multiplex PCR reads with MiXCR, giving one entry per CDR3 protein. The repertoire holds 700,000 or so distinct CDR3 sequences, with 15% to 20% as singletons. Sequenced material: blood. Receptors were obtained from a man aged 18 to 29 with Graves' hyperthyroidism.

This clonotype was observed at least ten times. The rearrangement uses TRBV20-1 and TRBJ1-1, with 8 bases fitting TRBD1. With V trimmed by 6 bases and J by 4 bases, 10 bases remained unmatched. Per the germline V gene, CDR1 is DFQATT and CDR2 is SNEGSKA (reference sequence). The CDR3 is 14 residues long. In nucleotides, the CDR3 is TGCAGTGCCCGGACAGGGCGTACGGGCACTGAAGCTTTCTTT. Translation: CSARTGRTGTEAFF.

The chain uses TRBV10-3 and TRBJ2-1, with D unresolved. The CDR3 covers 13 residues. V was cut by 3 bases and J by 5 bases, with 8 bases left in between. Per germline, CDR1 ENHRY and CDR2 SYGVKD. The CDR3, as DNA: TGTGCCATCAGTGAATGGGGAAACAATGAGCAGTTCTTC. As protein: CAISEWGNNEQFF.

This clonotype was picked up many times. V usage is TRBV3-1 and J usage is TRBJ2-7; D is unclear. This CDR3 has 14 residues. Between the trimmed V and J ends, which lost 0 bases and 9 bases, there was a span of 15 bases. Germline CDR1 reads LGHDT; CDR2 reads YNNKEL (reference sequence). The CDR3, as DNA: TGTGCCAGCAGCCAAGAAGGGAACGCCCTACGGCAGTACTTC. Translation gives CASSQEGNALRQYF.

This chain links TRBV4-1 with TRBJ1-1; tentative D call: TRBD1 (5 bases). CDR3 size: 17 residues. Trimming stripped 0 bases from V and 0 bases from J, with 14 bases between. Germline CDR1 reads MGHRA; CDR2 reads YSYEKL. In nucleotides, the CDR3 is TGCGCCAGCAGCCAAGATGGGTCGTCAGGGCTGAACACTGAAGCTTTCTTT. This codes for CASSQDGSSGLNTEAFF.

The rearrangement joins TRBV3-1 to TRBJ1-6; D is undetermined. The germline CDR1 and CDR2 sequences are LGHDT and YNNKEL (reference sequence). This CDR3 spans 13 amino acids. Between the trimmed V and J ends, which lost 8 bases and 6 bases, there was a span of 11 bases. CDR3 in amino acids: CASRPSLNSPLHF. The CDR3 bases are TGTGCCAGCCGACCCAGTCTTAATTCACCCCTCCACTTT. The variable domain in full, completed from reference TRBV3-1 and TRBJ1-6, reads DTAVSQTPKYLVTQMGNDKSIKCEQNLGHDTMYWYKQDSKKFLKIMFSYNNKELIINETVPNRFSPKSPDKAHLNLHINSLELGDSAVYFCASRPSLNSPLHFGNGTRLTVT.

This clonotype appeared many times. The V gene is TRBV15, the J gene TRBJ2-7, with D maybe TRBD1 (7 bases). Trimming removed 1 base at V and 2 bases at J, with 15 bases between. The germline V gene encodes CDR1 LNHNV and CDR2 YYDKDF (reference sequence). The CDR3 runs 16 residues. CDR3 residues: CATSRAPQGGTYEQYF. Here the CDR3 DNA reads TGTGCCACCAGCAGAGCACCTCAGGGGGGTACCTACGAGCAGTACTTC. Combining the CDR3 with reference TRBV15 and TRBJ2-7 gives the whole variable domain DAMVIQNPRYQVTQFGKPVTLSCSQTLNHNVMYWYQQKSSQAPKLLFHYYDKDFNNEADTPDNFQSRRPNTSFCFLDIRSPGLGDTAMYLCATSRAPQGGTYEQYFGPGTRLTVT.

There are many counts of this clonotype. The chain has TRBV20-1 and TRBJ2-7, with no clear D. Trimming left V 4 bases short and J 0 bases short, with 7 bases between. The CDR3 consists of 12 residues. The germline gives CDR1 DFQATT, CDR2 SNEGSKA (reference sequence). The CDR3 DNA reads as TGCAGTGCTAACAAAGGCTCCTACGAGCAGTACTTC. Residues: CSANKGSYEQYF.

Of note for this clonotype: One base away lies a much larger clone, so this may be a sequencing read error. The rearrangement links TRBV5-5 to TRBJ2-3; perhaps TRBD1 as D (5 bases). V lost 2 bases, J lost 5 bases, and 12 bases lay in between. The CDR3 is made up of 14 amino acids. Germline CDR1 SGHKS, CDR2 YYEKEE (reference sequence). The CDR3 sequence: CASSFDSSIDTQYF. The DNA for the CDR3 is TGTGCCAGCAGCTTCGACAGTTCCATAGATACGCAGTATTTT.

This clonotype came up a few times. The V call is TRBV28, the J call TRBJ2-1; 7 nucleotides line up with TRBD2. The CDR3 is 15 amino acids. J was trimmed by 3 bases and V by 8 bases; bases with no gene match: 10. Per germline, CDR1 MDHEN and CDR2 SYDVKM. The CDR3 loop reads CASRGRASSYNEQFF. The DNA for the CDR3 is TGTGCCAGCCGGGGGAGGGCTAGCAGCTACAATGAGCAGTTCTTC.

This clonotype was found many times. The genes are TRBV7-7 and TRBJ2-1; D may be TRBD1 or TRBD2 (5 bases each). The CDR3 has 14 amino acids. The V end was cut by 5 bases, the J end by 7 bases, with 15 bases between. The germline V gene has CDR1 SSHAT and CDR2 FNYEAQ (reference sequence). The CDR3 is CASSHDGAKNEQFF. The CDR3 DNA sequence: TGTGCCAGCAGCCATGACGGGGCAAAGAATGAGCAGTTCTTC.

The chain employs TRBV28 and TRBJ2-2, with D maybe TRBD2 (6 bases). V lost 2 bases to trimming and J lost 5 bases, with 12 bases between them. This CDR3 region has 15 residues. Germline CDR1 and CDR2: MDHEN and SYDVKM. The CDR3 region is CASSLVGSGTGELFF. The CDR3 DNA is TGTGCCAGCAGTTTAGTCGGGAGCGGGACCGGGGAGCTGTTTTTT.

This clonotype has only a few counts. The chain uses TRBV20-1 and TRBJ2-2; 8 positions agree with TRBD2. V was pared by 8 bases and J by 4 bases, with 6 bases of the junction left unmatched. CDR1 is DFQATT, CDR2 SNEGSKA, per germline (reference sequence). This CDR3 comprises 13 residues. The CDR3 sequence is CSTLAVPTGELFF. DNA for the CDR3: TGCAGTACACTAGCGGTTCCCACCGGGGAGCTGTTTTTT.

This clonotype was detected ten times or more. The chain employs TRBV20-1 and TRBJ2-7; 8 nucleotides align to TRBD2. Trimming took 6 bases from V and 1 from J; bases not matched to a gene: 2. There are 12 residues in the CDR3. From germline, CDR1 is DFQATT and CDR2 SNEGSKA (reference sequence). The CDR3 sequence: CSAGRGSYEQYF. CDR3 coding DNA: TGCAGTGCCGGGAGGGGGTCCTACGAGCAGTACTTC.

Many counts were recorded for this clonotype. The V and J genes are TRBV28 and TRBJ2-1; D remains ambiguous. The CDR3 totals 13 residues. CDR1 MDHEN and CDR2 SYDVKM come from the germline V gene. The ends were cut back, 5 bases at V and 8 bases at J, with 13 bases in the middle. The CDR3 here is CASSLPSGHEQFF. CDR3 DNA: TGTGCCAGCAGTCTGCCATCAGGCCATGAGCAGTTCTTC.

This clonotype was detected many times. V is TRBV28 and J is TRBJ1-1; no firm D call. The CDR3 is made up of 14 amino acids. The ends were cut back, 8 bases at V and 4 bases at J, with 17 bases in the middle. Germline V gives CDR1 MDHEN, CDR2 SYDVKM. The CDR3 DNA follows: TGTGCCAGCCGGGTTGGGCTCCGTGGCACTGAAGCTTTCTTT. It encodes CASRVGLRGTEAFF.

The genes are TRBV3-1 and TRBJ2-2, with TRBD2 identical over 7 bases. This CDR3 is built from 17 residues. The V gene end was trimmed by 2 bases and the J gene end by 5 bases; junction bases not matched to a gene: 11. Germline values: CDR1 LGHDT, CDR2 YNNKEL (reference sequence). The CDR3 sequence is CASSQNLWEGYTGELFF. The CDR3 DNA follows: TGTGCCAGCAGCCAAAATTTGTGGGAGGGCTATACCGGGGAGCTGTTTTTT.

This clonotype was seen many times. This rearrangement joins TRBV20-1 to TRBJ2-1, with 8 positions matching TRBD2. CDR1 is DFQATT and CDR2 is SNEGSKA in the germline V gene (reference sequence). This CDR3 region has 13 residues. V lost 3 bases and J lost 7; bases outside the gene matches: 5. CDR3 bases: TGCAGTGCTAGCGGGAGGGCCCTAAATGAGCAGTTCTTC. As protein: CSASGRALNEQFF.

This clonotype was recorded a few times. The chain carries TRBV6-1 and TRBJ1-5; 7 bases match TRBD1. The germline gives CDR1 MNHNS, CDR2 SASEGT. V gave up 2 bases and J gave up 7 bases; unmatched junction bases: 5. The CDR3 consists of 14 residues. The CDR3 DNA sequence: TGTGCCAGCAGTGAACCTACAGGGGTCCAGCCCCAGCATTTT. Amino acids: CASSEPTGVQPQHF.

The CDR3 DNA follows: TGTGCCAGCAGCTTAGGGCCAGGGGCTAGATCGGCTGAAGCTTTCTTT. It translates to CASSLGPGARSAEAFF. The V gene is TRBV11-2, the J gene TRBJ1-1; tentative D call: TRBD1 (6 bases). V was clipped by 1 base and J by 6 bases, with 18 bases between them. Germline values: CDR1 SGHAT, CDR2 FQNNGV. The CDR3 has 16 residues.

This clonotype was seen ten or more times. This chain uses TRBV7-3 with TRBJ2-1, with 9 bases identical to TRBD2. The J segment lost 11 bases and the V segment lost 5 bases, leaving 16 bases of the junction unmatched. The length of the CDR3 is 16 residues. Germline values: CDR1 SGHTA, CDR2 FQGTGA. CDR3 sequence (DNA): TGTGCCAGCAGCGCCACCGGACTAGCGATGTCGGGTCAGCAGTTCTTC. Its protein is CASSATGLAMSGQQFF.

This sequence joins TRBV11-3 and TRBJ1-2; D not resolved. Germline V gene data show CDR1 as SGHNT and CDR2 as YENEEA. V lost 0 bases and J 7 bases, leaving 15 bases between the germline ends. This CDR3 contains 15 residues. The CDR3 spells CASSLEGAISGGYTF. The CDR3 coding sequence is TGTGCCAGCAGCTTAGAAGGAGCGATATCGGGTGGCTACACCTTC.

This clonotype was observed many times. The V call is TRBV6-1, the J call TRBJ1-2; D is unclear. This CDR3 is built from 13 residues. The germline gives CDR1 MNHNS, CDR2 SASEGT. The germline V and J ends were trimmed by 5 bases and 0 bases, with 7 bases remaining between them. CDR3 sequence (DNA): TGTGCCAGCAGTCCTGCTTCTAACTATGGCTACACCTTC. It codes for CASSPASNYGYTF.

This clonotype was observed a handful of times. The gene calls are TRBV3-1 and TRBJ2-7, with 11 bases matching TRBD2. Per the germline V gene, CDR1 is LGHDT and CDR2 is YNNKEL (reference sequence). The CDR3 length is 17 residues. V was pared by 4 bases and J by 7 bases, with 15 bases of the junction left unmatched. The CDR3 nucleotides read TGTGCCAGCAGCCCCCCCGCGGCTAGCGGGAGGACCTGGGAGCAGTACTTC. Its protein is CASSPPAASGRTWEQYF.

This clonotype was counted a few times. The chain employs TRBV15 and TRBJ2-5; D might be TRBD2 (6 bases). The germline CDR1 and CDR2 sequences are LNHNV and YYDKDF (reference sequence). V was clipped by 6 bases and J by 2 bases, with 16 bases between them. CDR3 length equals 15 residues. CDR3 bases: TGTGCCACCAGACTGACCCGCGGGACTCAAGAGACCCAGTACTTC. Translated, it gives CATRLTRGTQETQYF.

The V call is TRBV7-2, the J call TRBJ1-1, with a weak D call TRBD1 (5 bases). The CDR3 length is 13 residues. With 4 bases removed from V and 4 bases from J, the gap between germline ends came to 10 bases. Germline CDR1 reads SGHTA; CDR2 reads FQGNSA. The CDR3 here is CASSSRVVTEAFF. In DNA, the CDR3 is TGTGCCAGCAGCTCCAGGGTGGTCACTGAAGCTTTCTTT.

This clonotype occurred many times. The CDR3 loop reads CASSPPSGDEQFF. The CDR3 DNA reads TGTGCCAGCTCACCACCGAGCGGGGATGAGCAGTTCTTC. The rearrangement links TRBV18 to TRBJ2-1; 7 positions agree with TRBD2. The V gene end was trimmed by 0 bases and the J gene end by 8 bases; junction bases not matched to a gene: 1. The CDR3 loop spans 13 amino acids. Germline V lookup: CDR1 KGHSH, CDR2 LQKENI.

In this sample, this clonotype turned up many times. The chain joins TRBV28 to TRBJ2-1; D remains unclear. The CDR3 is 12 amino acids. Deletions cut 2 bases from V and 9 bases from J, with 8 bases between. Germline CDR1 MDHEN, CDR2 SYDVKM. CDR3 sequence reads: CASSLLGSEQFF. The DNA for the CDR3 is TGTGCCAGCAGTTTACTGGGCAGTGAGCAGTTCTTC.

This clonotype was counted many times. The chain couples TRBV30 to TRBJ2-5; 10 bases match TRBD2. The trim removed 0 bases at V and 1 base at J, leaving 5 bases unmatched. In germline, CDR1 is GTSNPN, CDR2 SVGIG (reference sequence). The CDR3 is 16 residues long. The CDR3 DNA reads as TGTGCCTGGAGTGTACGAAGCGGGAGGGGCCAAGAGACCCAGTACTTC. Its translation: CAWSVRSGRGQETQYF.

This clonotype was detected many times. This sequence joins TRBV28 and TRBJ1-5; D gene ambiguous. This CDR3 is 14 amino acids long. The germline gives CDR1 MDHEN, CDR2 SYDVKM. With 8 bases removed from V and 3 bases from J, the gap between germline ends came to 14 bases. The CDR3 loop reads CASRPYGDNQPQHF. The DNA of the CDR3 is TGTGCCAGCCGCCCGTATGGGGACAATCAGCCCCAGCATTTT.

Only a few counts were recorded for this clonotype. The CDR3 coding sequence is TGCGCCAGCAGCCAAGATTGGCTAGCAGGCGACGAGCAGTACTTC. Its translation is CASSQDWLAGDEQYF. This rearrangement joins TRBV4-1 to TRBJ2-7; tentatively, D is TRBD2 (5 bases). Between the trimmed V and J ends, which lost 0 bases and 5 bases, there was a span of 14 bases. The germline V gene has CDR1 MGHRA and CDR2 YSYEKL. The CDR3 is made up of 15 amino acids.